Each of the 30 T cell receptor beta chains below was sequenced from the same sample in a study of T cell clonotyping in hematopoietic cell transplantation (dated by TCRdb to the early 2020s). The library was built by means of the immunoSEQ multiplex PCR assay. What TCRdb holds here is the immuneACCESS table cut down to in-frame rearrangements. Part of the clones is not present; checked against another copy, under half of the missing clones reflect an unresolved V gene, and the others are unexplained. This sample comprises more than 55,000 clones, roughly 93% of them detected only once. The ten largest make up around 1.6% of the sample. Sequencing used peripheral blood mononuclear cells. These receptors all come from a man aged 45-65 years in good health. Some clones in this sample may be carry-over from other donors' samples.

This chain links TRBV11-2 with TRBJ2-7; possibly TRBD1 or TRBD2 for D (5 bases each). This CDR3 has 15 residues. In germline, CDR1 is SGHAT, CDR2 FQNNGV. V was trimmed by 3 bases and J by 4 bases, leaving 16 bases between them. In DNA form, the CDR3 reads TGTGCCAGCAGCTTTTCTATAGGGGACCCTTACGAGCAGTACTTC. This encodes CASSFSIGDPYEQYF.

The chain combines TRBV5-1 with TRBJ2-7, with D uncertain. Trimming removed 0 bases from V and 4 bases from J, with 8 bases in between. The CDR3 runs to 13 residues. Per germline, CDR1 SGHRS and CDR2 YFSETQ. CDR3 residues: CASSLEVGYEQYF. In nucleotides, the CDR3 is TGCGCCAGCAGCTTGGAGGTTGGTTACGAGCAGTACTTC.

V usage is TRBV6-5 and J usage is TRBJ1-3, with a weak D call TRBD1 (6 bases). Germline CDR1 is MNHEY and CDR2 is SVGAGI. This CDR3 is built from 14 residues. V was clipped by 5 bases and J by 4 bases, with 12 bases between them. The CDR3: CASSAGAWGNTIYF. CDR3 bases: TGTGCCAGCAGTGCAGGGGCCTGGGGAAACACCATATATTTT.

The V call is TRBV10-3, the J call TRBJ2-7; 12 nucleotides line up with TRBD1. Germline lookup yields CDR1 ENHRY and CDR2 SYGVKD. Unmatched junction bases numbered 3, after V lost 8 bases and J lost 7 bases. This CDR3 has 12 residues. CDR3: CAIGTGGVEQYF. CDR3 in DNA: TGTGCCATCGGGACAGGGGGCGTGGAGCAGTACTTC.

The chain joins TRBV6-1 to TRBJ2-1; D is possibly TRBD2 (6 bases). The germline gives CDR1 MNHNS, CDR2 SASEGT. There are 15 residues in the CDR3. Deletions cut 0 bases from V and 8 bases from J, with 14 bases between. CDR3 nucleotide sequence: TGTGCCAGCAGTGAAGCCTGGCTAGCGAAAGATGAGCAGTTCTTC. Translated, it gives CASSEAWLAKDEQFF.

This clone was observed a single time. The V call is TRBV27, the J call TRBJ2-3; 12 bases match TRBD2. The CDR3 sequence is 16 residues long. CDR1 is MNHEY and CDR2 is SMNVEV in the germline V gene (reference sequence). The J segment lost 5 bases and the V segment lost 5 bases, leaving 8 bases of the junction unmatched. The CDR3 region is CASSPSSGRAEDTQYF. The DNA of the CDR3 is TGTGCCAGCAGTCCTTCTAGCGGGAGGGCCGAAGATACGCAGTATTTT.

This sequence joins TRBV19 and TRBJ1-5, with a weak D call TRBD1 (6 bases). Trimming left V 5 bases short and J 5 bases short, with 13 bases between. The CDR3 has 14 residues. Germline V CDR1 and CDR2: LNHDA, SQIVND (reference sequence). The CDR3: CASSSNRAYQPQHF. CDR3 nucleotides: TGTGCCAGTAGTTCTAACAGGGCATATCAGCCCCAGCATTTT.

The chain recombines TRBV7-2 with TRBJ2-7; 10 bases line up with TRBD2. V dropped 0 bases and J dropped 4; count of bases not matched to a gene: 3. The CDR3 is 15 amino acids. The germline CDR1 and CDR2 sequences are SGHTA and FQGNSA. The CDR3 DNA reads as TGTGCCAGCAGCTTAGCCGCTAGCGGGAGATACGAGCAGTACTTC. Its translation is CASSLAASGRYEQYF.

The chain carries TRBV19 and TRBJ2-1; D gene uncertain. Germline loops: CDR1 LNHDA, CDR2 SQIVND (reference sequence). V was clipped by 6 bases and J by 8 bases, with 8 bases between them. This CDR3 comprises 11 residues. CDR3 protein: CASSLDHEQFF. CDR3 DNA: TGTGCCAGTAGCCTAGACCATGAGCAGTTCTTC.

The rearrangement joins TRBV30 to TRBJ2-5; 10 bases agree with TRBD2. The junction had 10 bases not matched to a gene; V was cut back by 2 bases and J by 7 bases. Germline-derived CDR1 and CDR2 are GTSNPN and SVGIG (reference sequence). This CDR3 contains 15 residues. CDR3 bases: TGTGCCTGGAGTCCTAATAGCGGGGGGACAGGGACCCAGTACTTC. Translation: CAWSPNSGGTGTQYF.

This sequence joins TRBV6-5 and TRBJ2-3; TRBD2 matches 7 bases. The CDR3 consists of 14 residues. Germline assignment: CDR1 MNHEY and CDR2 SVGAGI. The J segment lost 2 bases and the V segment lost 4 bases, leaving 3 bases of the junction unmatched. This chain's CDR3 is CASSFSGSTDTQYF. The CDR3, as DNA: TGTGCCAGCAGTTTTAGCGGGTCCACAGATACGCAGTATTTT.

CDR3 sequence: CAWSVGRGDTQYF. The DNA for the CDR3 is TGTGCCTGGAGTGTAGGGCGTGGGGATACGCAGTATTTT. This sequence joins TRBV30 and TRBJ2-3; D gene unclear. Trimming took 0 bases from V and 6 from J, leaving 10 bases between them. Per the germline V gene, CDR1 is GTSNPN and CDR2 is SVGIG (reference sequence). CDR3 length equals 13 residues.

The chain recombines TRBV28 with TRBJ2-3; 9 bases line up with TRBD1. The V gene end was trimmed by 8 bases and the J gene end by 2 bases; junction bases not matched to a gene: 5. CDR1 is MDHEN, CDR2 SYDVKM, per germline. The CDR3 is made up of 14 amino acids. CDR3 bases: TGTGCCAGCCGGGACAGGGATTTCACAGATACGCAGTATTTT. Amino acids: CASRDRDFTDTQYF.

In the case of this clone: Compared with germline, one end of the junction differs, possibly owing to a read error. This chain links TRBV28 with TRBJ2-1; maybe TRBD1 (5 bases). The germline V gene encodes CDR1 MDHEN and CDR2 SYDVKM. The length of the CDR3 is 13 residues. The CDR3, as DNA: TGTGCCAGCAGTTTAGGGGCTGGGGTTGCCTGGGTCTTC. This codes for CASSLGAGVAWVF. Using reference TRBV28 and TRBJ2-1 for the parts outside the CDR3, the full variable domain is DVKVTQSSRYLVKRTGEKVFLECVQDMDHENMFWYRQDPGLGLRLIYFSYDVKMKEKGDIPEGYSVSREKKERFSLILESASTNQTSMYLCASSLGAGVAWVFGPGTRLTVL.

V usage is TRBV28 and J usage is TRBJ1-3; tentatively, D is TRBD1 (6 bases). Trimming took 6 bases from V and 6 from J, leaving 12 bases between them. CDR3 size: 13 residues. Germline V gene lookup returns CDR1 MDHEN and CDR2 SYDVKM. In DNA form, the CDR3 reads TGTGCCAGCAGAAGGGGGAGAAAAAACACCATATATTTT. Protein: CASRRGRKNTIYF.

This clone was seen only once. The CDR3 DNA follows: TGTGCCAGCGGATTCCCGAACAACATGAACACTGAAGCTTTCTTT. Translating gives CASGFPNNMNTEAFF. V and J are TRBV6-5 and TRBJ1-1, with D uncertain. The CDR3 contains 15 residues. V dropped 8 bases and J dropped 0 bases, with 16 bases sitting between them. Germline V lookup: CDR1 MNHEY, CDR2 SVGAGI.

The genes are TRBV5-4 and TRBJ2-7; either TRBD1 or TRBD2 may fit D (5 bases each). Looked up from germline, CDR1 is SGHNT and CDR2 is YYREEE (reference sequence). The CDR3 contains 15 residues. The V and J ends lost 1 base and 2 bases respectively, with 13 bases between them. The CDR3, as DNA: TGTGCCAGCAGCTTGACCGGGACCCCGACCTACGAGCAGTACTTC. It codes for CASSLTGTPTYEQYF.

The rearrangement joins TRBV6-5 to TRBJ1-2; possibly TRBD1 for D (5 bases). This CDR3 has 16 residues. Trimming cost V 0 bases and J 0 bases, with 11 bases left between them. Germline loops: CDR1 MNHEY, CDR2 SVGAGI. CDR3 residues: CASSYSVRDSNYGYTF. The CDR3 bases are TGTGCCAGCAGTTACTCGGTTCGGGACTCTAACTATGGCTACACCTTC.

CDR3 nucleotide sequence: TGTGCCAGCAACCCGGCGGGGCCGAACACCGGGGAGCTGTTTTTT. It is translated as CASNPAGPNTGELFF. This rearrangement joins TRBV10-3 to TRBJ2-2; a weak D match, TRBD2 (6 bases). Trimming cost V 10 bases and J 0 bases, with 15 bases left between them. The CDR3 has 15 amino acids. CDR1 is ENHRY and CDR2 is SYGVKD in the germline V gene.

V and J are TRBV5-1 and TRBJ2-2; tentatively, D is TRBD1 (6 bases). V lost 7 bases and J lost 5, with 18 bases in between. Germline assignment: CDR1 SGHRS and CDR2 YFSETQ. The CDR3 is 15 amino acids. DNA for the CDR3: TGCGCCAGCGCCCGAAGGGGGAGTGGGACCGGGGAGCTGTTTTTT. Amino acid sequence: CASARRGSGTGELFF. Using reference TRBV5-1 and TRBJ2-2 for the parts outside the CDR3, the full variable domain is KAGVTQTPRYLIKTRGQQVTLSCSPISGHRSVSWYQQTPGQGLQFLFEYFSETQRNKGNFPGRFSGRQFSNSRSEMNVSTLELGDSALYLCASARRGSGTGELFFGEGSRLTVL.

The CDR3 coding sequence is TGTGCCAGCAGCTTAGGGGGTGGGCAAGAGACCCAGTACTTC. It codes for CASSLGGGQETQYF. This chain connects TRBV11-2 to TRBJ2-5; D is unresolved. Germline loops: CDR1 SGHAT, CDR2 FQNNGV. The CDR3 covers 14 residues. Trimming pared 1 base from V and 2 bases from J, leaving 8 bases between.

The rearrangement joins TRBV6-1 to TRBJ2-2; 8 nucleotides match TRBD1. CDR3 length equals 20 residues. J gave up 3 bases and V 4 bases, and 19 bases lay outside the gene matches. CDR1 is MNHNS, CDR2 SASEGT, per germline. CDR3 sequence: CASSVRQGSLGGWDTGELFF. The DNA for the CDR3 is TGTGCCAGCAGTGTCAGACAGGGGTCTCTCGGCGGGTGGGACACCGGGGAGCTGTTTTTT.

The chain has TRBV6-1 and TRBJ2-7, with TRBD1 matching 7 bases. Germline V gene data show CDR1 as MNHNS and CDR2 as SASEGT. This CDR3 region has 15 residues. With 6 bases clipped from V and 0 bases from J, the junction kept 8 bases outside the gene matches. CDR3 DNA sequence: TGTGCCAGCAGATACGACAGGGCGAGCTCCTACGAGCAGTACTTC. Amino acid sequence: CASRYDRASSYEQYF.

The chain couples TRBV4-1 to TRBJ1-6, with D hard to call. With 0 bases removed from V and 0 bases from J, the gap between germline ends came to 18 bases. This CDR3 spans 20 amino acids. Germline V lookup: CDR1 MGHRA, CDR2 YSYEKL. In DNA form, the CDR3 reads TGCGCCAGCAGCCAAGAACCCTTCGACACCTTCAGCTCCTATAATTCACCCCTCCACTTT. This sequence encodes CASSQEPFDTFSSYNSPLHF.

The gene calls are TRBV19 and TRBJ2-7; D possibly corresponds to TRBD2 (7 bases). CDR3 length equals 14 residues. V dropped 3 bases and J dropped 3 bases, with 12 bases sitting between them. Per germline, CDR1 LNHDA and CDR2 SQIVND (reference sequence). CDR3 nucleotides: TGTGCCAGTAGTATTGGCGGGGGCCGCTACGAGCAGTACTTC. As protein: CASSIGGGRYEQYF.

The rearrangement joins TRBV28 to TRBJ1-2, with D hard to call. Trimming left V 3 bases short and J 4 bases short, with 9 bases between. The CDR3 covers 13 residues. CDR1 is MDHEN, CDR2 SYDVKM, per germline. The CDR3 protein is CASSFYLIYGYTF. The CDR3 coding sequence is TGTGCCAGCAGTTTTTATTTAATCTATGGCTACACCTTC.

The genes are TRBV9 and TRBJ2-7; TRBD2 matches 11 bases. The CDR3 sequence is 16 residues long. V lost 0 bases to trimming and J lost 4 bases; unmatched junction nucleotides: 6. The germline V gene encodes CDR1 SGDLS and CDR2 YYNGEE. The CDR3 sequence: CASSVASTSGVYEQYF. The CDR3 nucleotides are TGTGCCAGCAGCGTAGCATCGACTAGCGGGGTTTACGAGCAGTACTTC.

The chain joins TRBV6-4 to TRBJ2-2, with D perhaps TRBD1 (5 bases). Trimming took off 10 bases at V and 0 bases at J, with 12 bases between the two ends. From germline, CDR1 is MRHNA and CDR2 SNTAGT. There are 14 residues in the CDR3. Here the CDR3 DNA reads TGTGCCACAAAGACAGCCTCGAACACCGGGGAGCTGTTTTTT. Protein sequence: CATKTASNTGELFF.

This chain joins TRBV7-9 and TRBJ1-4, with D uncertain. The CDR3 has 15 amino acids. CDR1 SEHNR and CDR2 FQNEAQ come from the germline V gene (reference sequence). V was clipped by 5 bases and J by 7 bases, with 17 bases between them. DNA of the CDR3: TGTGCCAGCAGCACGAGTGGGCGGCTAAGTGAAAAACTGTTTTTT. It is translated as CASSTSGRLSEKLFF.

The chain recombines TRBV5-4 with TRBJ2-7, with D tentatively TRBD1 (5 bases). The CDR3 has 15 residues. V was cut by 4 bases and J by 3 bases, with 17 bases left in between. Germline CDR1 SGHNT, CDR2 YYREEE (reference sequence). CDR3 coding DNA: TGTGCCAGCAGCCCAGGGATGAACAAACACTACGAGCAGTACTTC. It yields the protein CASSPGMNKHYEQYF.